This TCR beta chain was documented in a study of cytomegalovirus exposure and HLA in healthy donors. Primers: 60 Vbeta forward and 13 Jbeta reverse. Assay: immunoSEQ multiplex PCR; the TCRdb copy retains only in-frame clones and omits some. The sample shows under 120,000 clones, and under 0.7% sits with its ten largest clones. Germline-derived CDR1 and CDR2 are SGHAT and FQNNGV. The ends lost 1 base at V and 4 bases at J; junction bases unmatched: 3. The CDR3 loop spans 16 amino acids. Study-level results: A later analysis linked a missense DCLRE1C variant to TCR beta V- and J-gene trimming. According to the study, approximately 150 TCR beta chains were cytomegalovirus-associated.

With respect to this clone: Its antigen remains unknown.

The chain has TRBV11-2 and TRBJ2-3; TRBD2 agrees at 12 bases. The sequenced sample was PBMCs. The TCR was taken from a man aged 50-59 years in good health and CMV-seronegative. The chain's CDR3 is CASSLGRLAGADTQYF. The CDR3 coding sequence is TGTGCCAGCAGCTTAGGTCGACTAGCGGGAGCAGATACGCAGTATTTT.